Here is one TCR beta chain with its context. What it binds is not known. The data were taken from a study of early T cells in non-severe SARS-CoV-2 infection. Study-level background: The sequenced material was bulk RNA from unsorted whole blood, and its chains were unpaired. Study conclusions and caveats: Matching with VDJdb favored anti-spike CD8 responses (missing private and CD4 specificities).

The TCR library protocol was used to attach unique molecular identifiers. These identifiers were attached to individual cDNA molecules. TCRdb fed the 5' RACE reads into MiXCR, producing one record per CDR3 protein. The top ten hold 6.4% of the sample, which has tens of thousands of distinct CDR3 sequences, roughly 11% seen once. The TCR was taken from an adult who was a healthcare worker with PCR-confirmed SARS-CoV-2 infection or an uninfected control (not recorded which). Sequenced sample: whole blood.

The CDR3 loop is CASSYSNGANVLTF. DNA of the CDR3: TGTGCCAGCAGTTACTCGAACGGGGCCAACGTCCTGACTTTC. The V call is TRBV6-6, the J call TRBJ2-6; D uncertain. The ends were cut back, 0 bases at V and 4 bases at J, with 4 bases in the middle. The CDR3 covers 14 residues. Germline assignment: CDR1 MNHNY and CDR2 SVGAGI (reference sequence).